Listed below are T cell receptor beta chains from one sample, sequenced in a study of blood T cell repertoires in COVID-19. The repertoire was sequenced with immunoSEQ multiplex PCR; TCRdb's copy has only in-frame clones and lacks some. Found here are approximately 300,000 clones, around nine tenths of them singletons; the top ten hold about 6.8%. Sequencing was done on a sample of peripheral blood. These receptors all come from a woman aged 25 to 39 with COVID-19, enrolled during active disease. The CDR3 runs from the conserved cysteine through the conserved F or W. The D gene is left open where the match is weak. The listing skips clone size in some rows; elsewhere it reads once, few, many or a size class.

CDR3	DNA	size	V	D	J
CASSIGNQETQYF	TGTGCCAGTAGTATCGGGAACCAAGAGACCCAGTACTTC	-	TRBV19	-	TRBJ2-5
CASSLEGAATNEKLFF	TGCGCCAGCAGCTTGGAGGGAGCCGCAACTAATGAAAAACTGTTTTTT	-	TRBV5-1	-	TRBJ1-4
CATSRVNYGYTF	TGTGCCACCTCACGGGTGAACTATGGCTACACCTTC	-	TRBV19	-	TRBJ1-2
CASSGREGSYNEQFF	TGCGCCAGCAGCGGGAGAGAGGGATCCTACAATGAGCAGTTCTTC	-	TRBV4-1	-	TRBJ2-1
CASSQTGQEWADTQYF	TGTGCCAGCAGCCAAACTGGACAGGAGTGGGCAGATACGCAGTATTTT	-	TRBV9	TRBD1	TRBJ2-3
CASSLTSVGEQYF	TGTGCCAGCAGCTTGACTAGCGTTGGCGAGCAGTACTTC	-	TRBV11-1	TRBD2	TRBJ2-7
CASSPGVGNQPQHF	TGTGCCAGTAGTCCAGGTGTCGGCAATCAGCCCCAGCATTTT	-	TRBV19	-	TRBJ1-5
CASSLVGQGATNEKLFF	TGTGCCAGCAGCTTGGTCGGACAGGGGGCAACTAATGAAAAACTGTTTTTT	-	TRBV5-4	TRBD1	TRBJ1-4
CSVTRRGSYNSPLHF	TGCAGCGTTACCCGGCGGGGTTCCTATAATTCACCCCTCCACTTT	-	TRBV29-1	-	TRBJ1-6
CASSLASAYEQYF	TGTGCCAGCAGTTTAGCTAGTGCCTACGAGCAGTACTTC	-	TRBV12-3/TRBV12-4	-	TRBJ2-7
CATSRAWGEGETQYF	TGTGCCACCAGCAGAGCATGGGGAGAAGGAGAGACCCAGTACTTC	-	TRBV15	-	TRBJ2-5
CASSYTETYEQYF	TGTGCCAGTAGTTACACAGAGACCTACGAGCAGTACTTC	-	TRBV19	-	TRBJ2-7
CASSTWDTSGSPLHF	TGTGCCAGCAGCACCTGGGACACCTCAGGTTCACCCCTCCACTTT	-	TRBV9	-	TRBJ1-6
CSVATSGSPYEQYF	TGCAGCGTTGCAACCAGCGGGAGTCCCTACGAGCAGTACTTC	once	TRBV29-1	TRBD2	TRBJ2-7
CASSSVGRLNTEAFF	TGTGCCAGCAGTTCGGTTGGCAGGCTGAACACTGAAGCTTTCTTT	-	TRBV6-5	-	TRBJ1-1
CASVGTNVYNEQFF	TGTGCCAGCGTCGGAACTAACGTGTACAATGAGCAGTTCTTC	-	TRBV27	-	TRBJ2-1
CASSPGQGREQYF	TGTGCCAGCAGCCCGGGACAGGGGCGCGAGCAGTACTTC	few	TRBV11-2	TRBD1	TRBJ2-7
CASSLALSSQIEQYF	TGCGCCAGCAGCTTGGCCTTATCCTCTCAGATCGAGCAGTACTTC	-	TRBV5-1	-	TRBJ2-7
CASSLDPGIPPFF	TGCGCCAGCAGCTTGGACCCAGGAATTCCCCCATTCTTC	-	TRBV5-1	-	TRBJ2-1
CASSGLAGDNEQFF	TGCGCCAGCAGTGGACTAGCGGGAGACAATGAGCAGTTCTTC	once	TRBV10-2	TRBD2	TRBJ2-1
CASSSRSGNQPQHF	TGTGCCAGCTCGTCGAGGTCAGGCAATCAGCCCCAGCATTTT	-	TRBV7-2	-	TRBJ1-5
CASSTGRRPGNTIYF	TGCGCCAGCAGCACCGGTCGGAGACCTGGAAACACCATATATTTT	few	TRBV5-1	-	TRBJ1-3
CASSRGRRDEQFF	TGCGCCAGCAGCCGCGGGAGACGGGATGAGCAGTTCTTC	-	TRBV5-1	TRBD2	TRBJ2-1
CASSQERGSSSGANVLTF	TGTGCCAGCAGCCAAGAGCGGGGCAGCAGCTCTGGGGCCAACGTCCTGACTTTC	-	TRBV4-2	-	TRBJ2-6
CASSSGGWREQYF	TGCGCCAGCAGTTCAGGGGGCTGGCGCGAGCAGTACTTC	-	TRBV10-2	TRBD1	TRBJ2-7
CASSPLTGTGGRGYTF	TGTGCCAGCAGTCCACTAACCGGGACAGGGGGCCGTGGCTACACCTTC	-	TRBV2	TRBD1	TRBJ1-2
CATSNRDRGRSGGYTF	TGTGCCACCAGCAACCGGGACAGGGGTAGATCGGGAGGCTACACCTTC	-	TRBV15	TRBD1	TRBJ1-2
CASSLTSGSGTDTQYF	TGTGCCAGCAGCCTTACTAGCGGGAGCGGGACAGATACGCAGTATTTT	-	TRBV7-2	TRBD2	TRBJ2-3
CATSRDRDGTNEKLFF	TGTGCCACCAGCAGAGATCGCGACGGGACTAATGAAAAACTGTTTTTT	-	TRBV15	-	TRBJ1-4
CASSDPFRRGKELFF	TGTGCCAGCAGTGACCCCTTTCGACGGGGGAAGGAACTGTTTTTT	-	TRBV6-1	-	TRBJ1-4
CASSETSLSNYGYTF	TGTGCCAGCAGTGAAACAAGTCTCTCTAACTATGGCTACACCTTC	-	TRBV2	-	TRBJ1-2
CASSPELAGEVEQYF	TGTGCCAGCTCACCCGAGCTAGCGGGAGAGGTCGAGCAGTACTTC	-	TRBV18	TRBD2	TRBJ2-7
CASSYPSGGRLSEQYF	TGTGCCAGCAGCTACCCATCGGGCGGGAGACTCTCCGAGCAGTACTTC	-	TRBV28	TRBD2	TRBJ2-7
CAISESKAGGGYEQYF	TGTGCCATCAGTGAGTCGAAGGCGGGAGGAGGGTACGAGCAGTACTTC	-	TRBV10-3	TRBD2	TRBJ2-7
CASSGTPEAFF	TGTGCCAGCAGTGGGACTCCTGAAGCTTTCTTT	-	TRBV28	-	TRBJ1-1
CASSPLAGVFNEQFF	TGTGCCAGCAGCCCTCTAGCGGGAGTCTTTAATGAGCAGTTCTTC	-	TRBV7-3	TRBD2	TRBJ2-1
CASSQTVYEQYF	TGTGCCAGCAGCCAGACTGTCTACGAGCAGTACTTC	-	TRBV3-1/TRBV3-2	-	TRBJ2-7
CASRVLQGNYGYTF	TGTGCCAGCAGGGTACTACAGGGGAACTATGGCTACACCTTC	-	TRBV28	TRBD1	TRBJ1-2
CASSYTGDYYGYTF	TGTGCCAGCAGTTACACAGGGGACTACTATGGCTACACCTTC	-	TRBV6-5	TRBD1	TRBJ1-2
CASRRDSTSSYEQYF	TGTGCCAGCAGGCGGGACTCAACTAGCTCCTACGAGCAGTACTTC	-	TRBV7-9	-	TRBJ2-7
CASSPTSASDEQYF	TGCGCCAGCTCCCCGACTAGCGCATCCGACGAGCAGTACTTC	-	TRBV5-1	TRBD2	TRBJ2-7
CASISTEAFF	TGTGCCAGCATCTCCACTGAAGCTTTCTTT	-	TRBV9	-	TRBJ1-1
CASSPGLAGGDEQFF	TGTGCCAGCTCACCGGGACTAGCGGGAGGAGATGAGCAGTTCTTC	-	TRBV18	TRBD2	TRBJ2-1
CASSLVGSKPPNEQFF	TGTGCCAGCAGCTTAGTCGGTAGCAAACCACCCAATGAGCAGTTCTTC	-	TRBV7-9	-	TRBJ2-1
CASSLGEGTGDGYTF	TGTGCCAGCAGCTTAGGAGAAGGGACAGGGGATGGCTACACCTTC	-	TRBV7-9	TRBD1	TRBJ1-2
CASSVPGQSVRPLHF	TGTGCCAGCAGCGTACCGGGACAGTCAGTTCGACCCCTCCACTTT	-	TRBV5-5	TRBD1	TRBJ1-6
CASSPVSEQYF	TGTGCCAGCAGTCCCGTATCCGAGCAGTACTTC	-	TRBV21-1	-	TRBJ2-7
CASRGTGRGYTF	TGTGCCAGCAGGGGTACAGGGAGAGGCTACACCTTC	-	TRBV12-3/TRBV12-4	-	TRBJ1-2
CASSTSSEQYF	TGTGCCAGTAGTACCTCCTCCGAGCAGTACTTC	-	TRBV19	-	TRBJ2-7
CASSSDRGLGETQYF	TGTGCCAGCAGCTCGGACAGGGGGCTAGGAGAGACCCAGTACTTC	-	TRBV7-2	TRBD1	TRBJ2-5
CASSLGGGGRAYEQYF	TGCGCCAGCAGCTTGGGAGGTGGGGGCAGGGCATACGAGCAGTACTTC	-	TRBV5-1	-	TRBJ2-7
CASTKTGNFYEQYF	TGTGCCAGCACCAAGACAGGGAATTTCTACGAGCAGTACTTC	-	TRBV28	TRBD1	TRBJ2-7
CASSLQGGGFGAFF	TGCGCCAGCAGCTTGCAGGGAGGCGGCTTCGGGGCTTTCTTT	-	TRBV5-1	-	TRBJ1-1
CASMREGGTEAFF	TGTGCCAGCATGAGGGAAGGGGGCACTGAAGCTTTCTTT	-	TRBV6-4	-	TRBJ1-1
CASSSGQGRGTQYF	TGTGCCAGCAGCTCGGGACAGGGCCGCGGTACGCAGTATTTT	-	TRBV5-4	TRBD1	TRBJ2-3
CASSYRDSTGYTF	TGTGCCAGCAGCTATCGGGACAGTACCGGCTACACCTTC	-	TRBV7-3	TRBD1	TRBJ1-2